This TCR beta chain was retrieved from a study of cytomegalovirus exposure and HLA in healthy donors. Study observations and caveats: Common viral pathogens seemed to be connected with several of the most significant clusters, according to a later analysis. CMV serostatus was the only immune exposure information that was available. Under in vitro conditions, three CMV-associated chains were confirmed as specific for CMV antigens.

Germline loops: CDR1 MGHDK, CDR2 SYGVNS. The CDR3 has 15 residues. Trimming cost V 3 bases and J 5 bases, with 11 bases left between them. A note on this clone: What it recognizes is unknown.

PCR used 60 Vbeta primers and 13 Jbeta primers. Produced via immunoSEQ multiplex PCR; TCRdb's table is partial and in-frame only. This sample has about 170,000 clones, with under 85% found just once. This clonotype originated in a woman aged 18-29 years in good health and CMV-seropositive. The rearrangement links TRBV25-1 to TRBJ1-6; D call uncertain. The sample taken for sequencing was PBMCs. The CDR3 nucleotides read TGTGCCAGCAGTGAGGCAGTACCCCATAATTCACCCCTCCACTTT. It encodes CASSEAVPHNSPLHF.